Presented here are 10 T cell receptor beta chains from one specimen sequenced in a study of Ad26.COV2.S vaccination and SARS-CoV-2 variants. The sample's treatment: around 19 received Ad26.COV2.S at low or high dose, single or two shots; 5 received placebo; per-sample allocation not given. On day 63 after the first injection, vaccine and placebo recipients gave samples. TCRdb's copy holds only in-frame clones and misses some; the assay was immunoSEQ multiplex PCR. Of approximately 340,000 clones listed, about 85% are singletons. The source material was peripheral blood, sampled in a trial of Ad26.COV2.S vaccine versus placebo. The origin of the receptors is a person between 18 and 65 years old who received the Ad26.COV2.S COVID-19 vaccine or a placebo.

The chain employs TRBV6-6 and TRBJ2-2, with TRBD2 as a possible D gene (6 bases). The CDR3 has 15 amino acids. Trimming took off 2 bases at V and 4 bases at J, with 11 bases between the two ends. CDR1 is MNHNY, CDR2 SVGAGI, per germline (reference sequence). In DNA form, the CDR3 reads TGTGCCAGCAGTTACCTGGAGGGAGGCACCGGGGAGCTGTTTTTT. It is translated as CASSYLEGGTGELFF.

J is TRBJ1-6 and V is TRBV29-1, with 7 bases matching TRBD1. CDR3 length: 13 residues. Germline CDR1 SQVTM, CDR2 ANQGSEA. Trimming at V came to 6 bases and at J to 13 bases, leaving 12 bases not matched to a gene. The CDR3: CSVLPQGGGPLHF. The CDR3 region has the DNA TGCAGCGTCCTGCCCCAGGGGGGAGGTCCCCTCCACTTT. Full variable domain (rest looked up from reference TRBV29-1 and TRBJ1-6): SAVISQKPSRDICQRGTSLTIQCQVDSQVTMMFWYRQQPGQSLTLIATANQGSEATYESGFVIDKFPISRPNLTFSTLTVSNMSPEDSSIYLCSVLPQGGGPLHFGNGTRLTVT.

This clone was seen more than once but under ten times. This sequence joins TRBV25-1 and TRBJ1-6; D is ambiguous. Germline assignment: CDR1 MGHDK and CDR2 SYGVNS. The V end was cut by 3 bases, the J end by 0 bases, with 9 bases between. The CDR3 has 16 amino acids. As DNA, the CDR3 is TGTGCCAGCAGTGATTGGGAGAGCTCCTATAATTCACCCCTCCACTTT. It yields the protein CASSDWESSYNSPLHF.

This clone was counted a single time. The chain employs TRBV6-5 and TRBJ2-3; TRBD2 might be the D (7 bases). The V gene lost 9 bases and the J gene lost 10 bases, with 23 bases spanning the gap. CDR3 size: 14 residues. The V gene's germline CDR1 is MNHEY and CDR2 SVGAGI. The CDR3 coding sequence is TGTGCCAGTTCTCGGGAGGAGGGGGTTTCTGCGCAGTATTTT. This encodes CASSREEGVSAQYF.

This chain links TRBV18 with TRBJ1-1; D is uncertain. The CDR3 length is 13 residues. Trimming cost V 3 bases and J 4 bases, with 9 bases left between them. Germline lookup yields CDR1 KGHSH and CDR2 LQKENI. The CDR3 region is CASSPTVRTEAFF. The CDR3 DNA reads TGTGCCAGCTCACCGACTGTACGCACTGAAGCTTTCTTT.

The chain joins TRBV11-2 to TRBJ2-1; weak D call: TRBD1 (5 bases). The germline CDR1 and CDR2 sequences are SGHAT and FQNNGV. V was trimmed by 6 bases and J by 3 bases, leaving 12 bases between them. There are 14 residues in the CDR3. The DNA of the CDR3 is TGTGCCAGCAGAGCGACAGCGAACTACAATGAGCAGTTCTTC. Its translation is CASRATANYNEQFF. The variable domain in full, with the rest retrieved from reference TRBV11-2 and TRBJ2-1, is EAGVAQSPRYKIIEKRQSVAFWCNPISGHATLYWYQQILGQGPKLLIQFQNNGVVDDSQLPKDRFSAERLKGVDSTLKIQPAKLEDSAVYLCASRATANYNEQFFGPGTRLTVL.

This clone has a count of ten or more. This chain links TRBV7-9 with TRBJ2-7; D unresolved. CDR3 length equals 14 residues. Germline loops: CDR1 SEHNR, CDR2 FQNEAQ (reference sequence). Trimming took 5 bases from V and 3 from J, leaving 14 bases between them. The CDR3 loop reads CASSDMGASYEQYF. CDR3 DNA: TGTGCCAGCAGCGATATGGGTGCTAGCTACGAGCAGTACTTC.

V and J are TRBV4-1 and TRBJ2-3; TRBD1 might be the D (6 bases). The germline V and J ends were trimmed by 8 bases and 6 bases, with 15 bases remaining between them. CDR3 length equals 13 residues. From germline, CDR1 is MGHRA and CDR2 YSYEKL. CDR3 DNA: TGCGCCAGCCACAGAGGTACAGGGGATACGCAGTATTTT. This translates into CASHRGTGDTQYF.

The chain links TRBV2 to TRBJ2-5; TRBD2 aligns across 7 bases. The CDR3 contains 15 residues. Germline V gene data show CDR1 as SNHLY and CDR2 as FYNNEI. V lost 3 bases, J lost 2 bases, and 6 bases stayed unmatched. This CDR3 is CASSDSAGFQETQYF. CDR3 nucleotide sequence: TGTGCCAGCAGTGACTCAGCGGGGTTTCAAGAGACCCAGTACTTC.

The gene calls are TRBV10-3 and TRBJ2-3, with 8 nucleotides matching TRBD1. The CDR3 consists of 16 residues. After removal of 0 bases from V and 2 bases from J, the junction contained 4 bases not matched to a gene. Germline CDR1 and CDR2: ENHRY and SYGVKD. The CDR3 nucleotides read TGTGCCATCAGTGAGTCCGTGACAGGGGTCACAGATACGCAGTATTTT. Its protein is CAISESVTGVTDTQYF.